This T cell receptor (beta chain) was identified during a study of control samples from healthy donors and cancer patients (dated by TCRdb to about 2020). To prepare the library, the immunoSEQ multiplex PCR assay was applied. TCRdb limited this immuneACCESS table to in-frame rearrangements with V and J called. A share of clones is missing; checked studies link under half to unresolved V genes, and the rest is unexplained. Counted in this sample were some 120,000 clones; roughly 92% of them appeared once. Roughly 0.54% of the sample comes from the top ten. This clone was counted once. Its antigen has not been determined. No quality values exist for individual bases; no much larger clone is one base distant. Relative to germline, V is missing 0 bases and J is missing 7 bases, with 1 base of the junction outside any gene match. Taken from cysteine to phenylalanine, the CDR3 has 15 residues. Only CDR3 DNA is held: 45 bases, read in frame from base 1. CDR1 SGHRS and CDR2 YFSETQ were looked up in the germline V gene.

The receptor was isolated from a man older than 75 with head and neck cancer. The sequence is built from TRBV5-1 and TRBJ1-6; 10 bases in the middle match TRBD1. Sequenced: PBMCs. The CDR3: CASSLGTGGNSPLHF. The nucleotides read TGCGCCAGCAGCTTGGGGACAGGGGGGAATTCACCCCTCCACTTT.